Each of the 16 T cell receptor beta chains below was sequenced from the same sample in a study of blood T cell repertoires in COVID-19. TCRdb's table, derived via immunoSEQ multiplex PCR, lists solely in-frame clones and lacks some. This sample has about 360,000 clones; approximately 86% occur once, and the top ten carry 2.5% to 3.5%. What was sequenced was peripheral blood. The receptors derive from a human donor in a cohort sampled during active COVID-19.

The V and J genes are TRBV11-2 and TRBJ2-5; 10 bases map to TRBD2. V lost 2 bases and J lost 5; bases outside the gene matches: 5. Germline lookup yields CDR1 SGHAT and CDR2 FQNNGV. The CDR3 consists of 15 residues. CDR3 nucleotides: TGTGCCAGCAGCTTACAGCGGGGGGGCCGTGAGACCCAGTACTTC. Amino acids: CASSLQRGGRETQYF. The full variable domain, rest sourced from reference TRBV11-2 and TRBJ2-5, is EAGVAQSPRYKIIEKRQSVAFWCNPISGHATLYWYQQILGQGPKLLIQFQNNGVVDDSQLPKDRFSAERLKGVDSTLKIQPAKLEDSAVYLCASSLQRGGRETQYFGPGTRLLVL.

The chain recombines TRBV7-2 with TRBJ2-2, with D tentatively TRBD1 (6 bases). V lost 5 bases and J 1 base, leaving 11 bases between the germline ends. The CDR3 extends over 15 amino acids. Germline loops: CDR1 SGHTA, CDR2 FQGNSA. The CDR3 nucleotides read TGTGCCAGCAGCCCAACACAGGGGAACACCGGGGAGCTGTTTTTT. Its translation: CASSPTQGNTGELFF.

This chain connects TRBV15 to TRBJ2-7; 11 bases align to TRBD1. The CDR3 covers 15 residues. Germline V CDR1 and CDR2: LNHNV, YYDKDF (reference sequence). The V gene end was trimmed by 1 base and the J gene end by 3 bases; junction bases not matched to a gene: 2. This CDR3 is CATSRGGTGGYEQYF. The DNA of the CDR3 is TGTGCCACCAGCAGAGGGGGGACAGGGGGCTACGAGCAGTACTTC.

This chain connects TRBV28 to TRBJ1-3; 7 bases fit TRBD1. J lost 0 bases, V lost 10 bases, and 9 bases had no gene match. There are 15 residues in the CDR3. CDR1 and CDR2 from the germline V gene are MDHEN and SYDVKM. CDR3 DNA: TGTGCCATCCTACTAAGGGGGCCCTCTGGAAACACCATATATTTT. It translates to CAILLRGPSGNTIYF.

This clone has just one count. V gene TRBV5-1 combines with J gene TRBJ1-6, with TRBD1 matching 8 bases. The CDR3 sequence is 17 residues long. CDR1 and CDR2 from the germline V gene are SGHRS and YFSETQ. V gave up 0 bases and J gave up 7 bases; unmatched junction bases: 9. CDR3 amino acids: CASSLEGPGGRNSPLHF. As DNA, the CDR3 is TGCGCCAGCAGCTTGGAGGGGCCAGGGGGCCGAAATTCACCCCTCCACTTT. Variable domain in full (rest from reference TRBV5-1 and TRBJ1-6): KAGVTQTPRYLIKTRGQQVTLSCSPISGHRSVSWYQQTPGQGLQFLFEYFSETQRNKGNFPGRFSGRQFSNSRSEMNVSTLELGDSALYLCASSLEGPGGRNSPLHFGNGTRLTVT.

The rearrangement uses TRBV9 and TRBJ2-1, with D possibly being TRBD2 (6 bases). CDR1 and CDR2 from the germline V gene are SGDLS and YYNGEE. The germline V and J ends were trimmed by 4 bases and 4 bases, with 9 bases remaining between them. CDR3 length: 13 residues. The CDR3 coding sequence is TGTGCCAGCAGCATTGGGGGGTACAATGAGCAGTTCTTC. This sequence encodes CASSIGGYNEQFF.

The gene calls are TRBV5-1 and TRBJ1-6; 7 nucleotides line up with TRBD1. Germline V CDR1 and CDR2: SGHRS, YFSETQ. Germline trimming cut 4 bases from V and 9 bases from J; bases unmatched to any gene: 4. This CDR3 is built from 13 residues. This CDR3 reads CASSPDRASPLHF. CDR3 in DNA: TGCGCCAGCAGCCCCGACAGGGCTTCACCCCTCCACTTT.

This chain joins TRBV11-2 and TRBJ1-2; tentatively, D is TRBD1 (5 bases). Per the germline V gene, CDR1 is SGHAT and CDR2 is FQNNGV. The CDR3 length is 15 residues. The germline V and J ends were trimmed by 1 base and 4 bases, with 13 bases remaining between them. CDR3 protein: CASSLGGKTGYGYTF. The CDR3 DNA sequence: TGTGCCAGCAGCTTAGGCGGTAAAACAGGCTATGGCTACACCTTC.

The gene calls are TRBV5-4 and TRBJ1-2, with D perhaps TRBD1 (5 bases). Trimming cost V 4 bases and J 8 bases, with 15 bases left between them. CDR3 length equals 13 residues. Per the germline V gene, CDR1 is SGHNT and CDR2 is YYREEE (reference sequence). CDR3 sequence (DNA): TGTGCCAGCAGCCCACCTGGCGGGGCCGGCTACACCTTC. Encoded protein: CASSPPGGAGYTF.

The gene calls are TRBV19 and TRBJ1-1; 8 nucleotides line up with TRBD1. V shed 7 bases and J 2 bases; nucleotides not matched to a gene: 9. This CDR3 has 15 residues. Germline CDR1 LNHDA, CDR2 SQIVND (reference sequence). CDR3 amino acids: CASNPDRGPNTEAFF. DNA of the CDR3: TGTGCCAGTAACCCTGACAGGGGTCCAAACACTGAAGCTTTCTTT. The whole variable domain, filled in from reference TRBV19 and TRBJ1-1, reads DGGITQSPKYLFRKEGQNVTLSCEQNLNHDAMYWYRQDPGQGLRLIYYSQIVNDFQKGDIAEGYSVSREKKESFPLTVTSAQKNPTAFYLCASNPDRGPNTEAFFGQGTRLTVV.

In this sample, this clone turned up once. The chain is built from TRBV28 and TRBJ1-4; a possible D gene is TRBD1 (5 bases). The V gene lost 2 bases and the J gene lost 8 bases, with 15 bases spanning the gap. This CDR3 spans 15 amino acids. Germline V gene sequence: CDR1 MDHEN, CDR2 SYDVKM. In DNA, the CDR3 is TGTGCCAGCAGTTTAATCTCGACAGCCTCCGAAAAACTGTTTTTT. Residues: CASSLISTASEKLFF. The full variable domain, its missing parts supplied by reference TRBV28 and TRBJ1-4, is DVKVTQSSRYLVKRTGEKVFLECVQDMDHENMFWYRQDPGLGLRLIYFSYDVKMKEKGDIPEGYSVSREKKERFSLILESASTNQTSMYLCASSLISTASEKLFFGSGTQLSVL.

V usage is TRBV28 and J usage is TRBJ2-7, with TRBD1 matching 8 bases. Germline CDR1 is MDHEN and CDR2 is SYDVKM. V lost 3 bases to trimming and J lost 5 bases; unmatched junction nucleotides: 6. The CDR3 has 14 residues. The CDR3 protein is CASSFPGQANEQYF. CDR3 sequence (DNA): TGTGCCAGCAGTTTCCCGGGACAGGCGAACGAGCAGTACTTC.

V usage is TRBV6-6 and J usage is TRBJ2-7; possible D gene TRBD2, 7 bases. The CDR3 is 14 amino acids. Per germline, CDR1 MNHNY and CDR2 SVGAGI (reference sequence). V lost 6 bases and J lost 3, with 15 bases in between. CDR3 nucleotides: TGTGCCAGCAGCCAGGGGAGGGAACTCTACGAGCAGTACTTC. Its protein product is CASSQGRELYEQYF.

The V call is TRBV29-1, the J call TRBJ1-1; D not certain. Trimming took 7 bases from V and 1 from J, leaving 13 bases between them. The CDR3 loop spans 13 amino acids. The germline gives CDR1 SQVTM, CDR2 ANQGSEA. The CDR3 bases are TGCAGCGCCCACTTTGACAAGAACACTGAAGCTTTCTTT. Translated, it gives CSAHFDKNTEAFF. Together with reference TRBV29-1 and TRBJ1-1, the CDR3 gives the full variable domain: SAVISQKPSRDICQRGTSLTIQCQVDSQVTMMFWYRQQPGQSLTLIATANQGSEATYESGFVIDKFPISRPNLTFSTLTVSNMSPEDSSIYLCSAHFDKNTEAFFGQGTRLTVV.

V gene TRBV7-7 combines with J gene TRBJ2-1, with a weak D call TRBD2 (6 bases). The CDR3 length is 17 residues. CDR1 is SSHAT, CDR2 FNYEAQ, per germline (reference sequence). V lost 0 bases and J lost 8, with 20 bases in between. CDR3 nucleotide sequence: TGTGCCAGCAGCTTAGCCCCCGGCGGGGCTGGTCATGATGAGCAGTTCTTC. It is translated as CASSLAPGGAGHDEQFF.

This clone has just one count. This rearrangement joins TRBV27 to TRBJ2-2, with D perhaps matching TRBD2 (5 bases). Germline V gene lookup returns CDR1 MNHEY and CDR2 SMNVEV (reference sequence). This CDR3 is built from 15 residues. With 5 bases removed from V and 4 bases from J, the gap between germline ends came to 14 bases. In nucleotides, the CDR3 is TGTGCCAGCAGTCGGGGAGTCCTGGGCACCGGGGAGCTGTTTTTT. Protein sequence: CASSRGVLGTGELFF.